The 21 T cell receptor beta chains presented below share a single source sample, sequenced in a study of blood T cells in healthy people across ages. A second PCR, run for roughly 7 to 11 cycles, used a sample-barcoded 5' primer plus a J-beta primer mix. TCRdb analysed the 5' RACE reads with MiXCR anew, one entry per CDR3 protein. The sample consists of roughly 1.7 million distinct CDR3 sequences, roughly 30% of them appearing once. Source material: blood. The receptors derive from a woman aged 25-40 years in good health.

This clonotype was observed a handful of times. The chain uses TRBV7-6 and TRBJ1-5; the D is unclear. V gave up 2 bases and J gave up 4 bases, with 9 bases separating them. The CDR3 runs to 14 residues. The germline gives CDR1 SGHVS, CDR2 FNYEAQ. CDR3 bases: TGTGCCAGCAGCTTAAGGACGGGGAATCAGCCCCAGCATTTT. The encoded protein is CASSLRTGNQPQHF.

V is TRBV28 and J is TRBJ2-7, with D possibly being TRBD2 (5 bases). Germline V gene lookup returns CDR1 MDHEN and CDR2 SYDVKM. V was cut by 5 bases and J by 3 bases, with 17 bases left in between. CDR3 size: 15 residues. DNA for the CDR3: TGTGCCAGCAGTGGAGGCACAACACCTTTCTACGAGCAGTACTTC. Amino acid sequence: CASSGGTTPFYEQYF.

This clonotype has just a few counts. This chain links TRBV20-1 with TRBJ2-7; D perhaps matches TRBD1 (5 bases). Germline assignment: CDR1 DFQATT and CDR2 SNEGSKA (reference sequence). The CDR3 length is 12 residues. V was cut by 3 bases and J by 2 bases, with 8 bases left in between. This CDR3 reads CSARDTAYEQYF. CDR3 DNA sequence: TGCAGTGCTAGGGACACCGCCTACGAGCAGTACTTC.

This clonotype was observed a handful of times. The chain joins TRBV27 to TRBJ2-7, with TRBD1 matching 9 bases. Germline V lookup: CDR1 MNHEY, CDR2 SMNVEV (reference sequence). V was pared by 5 bases and J by 1 base, with 12 bases of the junction left unmatched. The CDR3 spans 17 residues. The CDR3 bases are TGTGCCAGCAGTCCCCGGGACAGGGTTTCGATATCCTACGAGCAGTACTTC. Translation: CASSPRDRVSISYEQYF.

Ten or more counts support this clonotype. V and J are TRBV27 and TRBJ2-1; 12 bases map to TRBD2. V shed 5 bases, J shed 0 bases, and the junction held 8 bases outside the gene matches. The germline CDR1 and CDR2 sequences are MNHEY and SMNVEV (reference sequence). The CDR3 is 18 amino acids. As DNA, the CDR3 is TGTGCCAGCAGTGGGACTAGCGGGCGAACGAGCTCCTACAATGAGCAGTTCTTC. It specifies CASSGTSGRTSSYNEQFF.

The V and J genes are TRBV27 and TRBJ1-1; no definite D call. Deletions cut 0 bases from V and 7 bases from J, with 9 bases between. Germline CDR1 and CDR2: MNHEY and SMNVEV (reference sequence). The CDR3 covers 13 residues. For the CDR3, the DNA is TGTGCCAGCAGTTTATCCCTCACGCGTGAAGCTTTCTTT. Translation: CASSLSLTREAFF.

This clonotype has just a few counts. The chain carries TRBV5-1 and TRBJ2-3; the D is unclear. Germline assignment: CDR1 SGHRS and CDR2 YFSETQ. Trimming stripped 4 bases from V and 1 base from J, with 10 bases between. The CDR3 loop spans 14 amino acids. CDR3 DNA: TGCGCCAGCAGCCCCCCTTGGGGCACAGATACGCAGTATTTT. Amino acid sequence: CASSPPWGTDTQYF.

This clonotype was recorded many times. The chain has TRBV29-1 and TRBJ2-1, with TRBD2 matching 9 bases. With V trimmed by 0 bases and J by 4 bases, 10 bases remained unmatched. Germline CDR1 and CDR2: SQVTM and ANQGSEA. There are 17 residues in the CDR3. The CDR3 DNA reads as TGCAGCGTTGAAGATATAGCGGGAGTCCCAAAATACAATGAGCAGTTCTTC. Protein sequence: CSVEDIAGVPKYNEQFF.

Only one count was recorded for this clonotype. A read error is possible here, since a much larger clone lies one base away. The genes are TRBV7-6 and TRBJ2-7, with 8 bases fitting TRBD1. The CDR3 extends over 13 amino acids. Germline V gene sequence: CDR1 SGHVS, CDR2 FNYEAQ. The CDR3 loop reads CAGSYDRGSEQYF. The DNA of the CDR3 is TGTGCCGGCAGCTACGACAGGGGAAGCGAGCAGTACTTC.

This clonotype was observed a handful of times. The V call is TRBV20-1, the J call TRBJ2-3; D unclear. V dropped 0 bases and J dropped 1 base, with 11 bases sitting between them. CDR3 length: 15 residues. In germline, CDR1 is DFQATT, CDR2 SNEGSKA (reference sequence). The CDR3 nucleotides are TGCAGTGCTAGAGATCCCAATCGGGGCACAGATACGCAGTATTTT. Its translation: CSARDPNRGTDTQYF.

The chain recombines TRBV2 with TRBJ2-5, with D possibly matching TRBD2 (6 bases). Trimming pared 8 bases from V and 5 bases from J, leaving 15 bases between. Germline CDR1 is SNHLY and CDR2 is FYNNEI. The CDR3 covers 13 residues. Written as DNA, the CDR3 is TGTGCCAGCTCTGGGAGGAACGGGGAGACCCAGTACTTC. This gives the protein CASSGRNGETQYF. The entire variable domain, with the rest obtained from reference TRBV2 and TRBJ2-5, is as follows: EPEVTQTPSHQVTQMGQEVILRCVPISNHLYFYWYRQILGQKVEFLVSFYNNEISEKSEIFDDQFSVERPDGSNFTLKIRSTKLEDSAMYFCASSGRNGETQYFGPGTRLLVL.

Note on this clonotype: Compared with germline, one end of the junction differs, possibly owing to a read error. The V call is TRBV27, the J call TRBJ2-5; no reliable D call. The J call may be faulty, since TRBJ2-7 better matches the DNA end. This CDR3 region has 14 residues. Germline values: CDR1 MNHEY, CDR2 SMNVEV (reference sequence). The chain's CDR3 is CANSSRAITYEQYF. Here the CDR3 DNA reads TGTGCCAACAGTTCCCGGGCAATTACCTACGAGCAGTACTTC.

There are a few counts of this clonotype. The rearrangement links TRBV5-1 to TRBJ2-5; 9 bases map to TRBD1. The germline V gene has CDR1 SGHRS and CDR2 YFSETQ. V lost 4 bases, J lost 4 bases, and 11 bases stayed unmatched. This CDR3 has 16 amino acids. As DNA, the CDR3 is TGCGCCAGCAGCGTAACTCCCGGGACAGGGTCAGAGACCCAGTACTTC. Encoded protein: CASSVTPGTGSETQYF.

As concerns this clonotype: Just one base apart from a much larger clone, this may be a read error. The chain joins TRBV29-1 to TRBJ2-3, with TRBD1 identical over 7 bases. From germline, CDR1 is SQVTM and CDR2 ANQGSEA. V was pared by 8 bases and J by 4 bases, with 9 bases of the junction left unmatched. The CDR3 totals 13 residues. The CDR3, as DNA: TGCAGCATCGGACAGGTTTTGGCAGATACGCAGTATTTT. It specifies CSIGQVLADTQYF.

The DNA of the CDR3 is TGTGCCAGCAGTGAAGTCGGCTGGGAGCAGTACTTC. It specifies CASSEVGWEQYF. The chain has TRBV6-1 and TRBJ2-4; D is perhaps TRBD2 (5 bases). The CDR3 totals 12 residues. V was clipped by 1 base and J by 13 bases, with 11 bases between them. Germline CDR1 and CDR2: MNHNS and SASEGT.

The rearrangement links TRBV29-1 to TRBJ2-1; 7 bases are a match to TRBD2. This CDR3 has 15 residues. The germline V gene encodes CDR1 SQVTM and CDR2 ANQGSEA. V shed 4 bases, J shed 8 bases, and the junction held 14 bases outside the gene matches. CDR3 in amino acids: CSVATGGRTLDEQFF. The DNA for the CDR3 is TGCAGCGTTGCGACGGGCGGGAGAACGTTGGATGAGCAGTTCTTC.

This chain uses TRBV20-1 with TRBJ1-1, with 8 bases lining up with TRBD1. V lost 3 bases, J lost 5 bases, and 8 bases stayed unmatched. This CDR3 has 14 residues. Germline values: CDR1 DFQATT, CDR2 SNEGSKA (reference sequence). The CDR3 coding sequence is TGCAGTGCTAGTCCTCCGGGACAGGCTACTGAAGCTTTCTTT. Its translation is CSASPPGQATEAFF.

The rearrangement joins TRBV10-3 to TRBJ1-1; no definite D call. Germline lookup yields CDR1 ENHRY and CDR2 SYGVKD. The V end lost 3 bases, the J end lost 0 bases, and 8 bases lay between the germline ends. This CDR3 comprises 14 residues. In DNA, the CDR3 is TGTGCCATCAGTGAAAACACTGTGAACACTGAAGCTTTCTTT. It specifies CAISENTVNTEAFF.

The chain employs TRBV9 and TRBJ2-7; D tentatively fits TRBD1 or TRBD2 (5 bases each). Deletions cut 0 bases from V and 3 bases from J, with 16 bases between. This CDR3 has 16 amino acids. Germline CDR1 reads SGDLS; CDR2 reads YYNGEE. Written as DNA, the CDR3 is TGTGCCAGCAGCGTAGGGAATGGGGGTCAGGACTACGAGCAGTACTTC. Its protein is CASSVGNGGQDYEQYF.

V and J are TRBV6-1 and TRBJ1-2; unclear D gene. Trimming pared 6 bases from V and 7 bases from J, leaving 15 bases between. CDR3 length: 13 residues. The germline V gene has CDR1 MNHNS and CDR2 SASEGT. Here the CDR3 DNA reads TGTGCCAGCAGGGGAGCAAGTGGCGGTGGCTACACCTTC. Protein: CASRGASGGGYTF.

The gene calls are TRBV11-2 and TRBJ2-7; 7 bases align to TRBD1. This CDR3 has 13 amino acids. Germline assignment: CDR1 SGHAT and CDR2 FQNNGV. The V segment lost 5 bases and the J segment 4 bases; nucleotides outside the gene matches: 5. CDR3 nucleotides: TGTGCCAGCAGCCGCACGGGACAGTACGAGCAGTACTTC. Its protein product is CASSRTGQYEQYF. Full variable domain (missing parts from reference TRBV11-2 and TRBJ2-7): EAGVAQSPRYKIIEKRQSVAFWCNPISGHATLYWYQQILGQGPKLLIQFQNNGVVDDSQLPKDRFSAERLKGVDSTLKIQPAKLEDSAVYLCASSRTGQYEQYFGPGTRLTVT.